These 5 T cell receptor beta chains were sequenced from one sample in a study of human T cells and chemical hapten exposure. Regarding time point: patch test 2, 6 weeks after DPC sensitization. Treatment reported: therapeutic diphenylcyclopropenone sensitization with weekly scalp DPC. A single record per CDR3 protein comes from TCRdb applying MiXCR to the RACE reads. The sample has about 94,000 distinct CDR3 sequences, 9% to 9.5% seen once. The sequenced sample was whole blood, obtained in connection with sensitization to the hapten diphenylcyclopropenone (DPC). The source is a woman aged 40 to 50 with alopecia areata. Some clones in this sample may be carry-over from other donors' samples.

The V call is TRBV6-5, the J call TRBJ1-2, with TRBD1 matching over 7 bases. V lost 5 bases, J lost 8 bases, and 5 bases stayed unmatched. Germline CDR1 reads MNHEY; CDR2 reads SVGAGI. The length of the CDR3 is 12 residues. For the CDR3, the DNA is TGTGCCAGCAGTATACAGGGGTGGGGCTACACCTTC. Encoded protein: CASSIQGWGYTF.

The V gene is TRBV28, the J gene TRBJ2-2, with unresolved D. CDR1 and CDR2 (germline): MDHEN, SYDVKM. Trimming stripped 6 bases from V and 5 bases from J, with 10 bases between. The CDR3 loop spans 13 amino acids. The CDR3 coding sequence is TGTGCCAGCAGCCCCCCCCTAACCGGGGAGCTGTTTTTT. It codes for CASSPPLTGELFF.

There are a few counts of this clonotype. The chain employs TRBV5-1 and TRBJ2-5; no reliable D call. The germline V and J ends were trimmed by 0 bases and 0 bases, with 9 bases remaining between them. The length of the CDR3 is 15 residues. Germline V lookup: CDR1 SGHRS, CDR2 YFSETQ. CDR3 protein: CASSLAGVHQETQYF. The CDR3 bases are TGCGCCAGCAGCTTGGCCGGCGTACACCAAGAGACCCAGTACTTC.

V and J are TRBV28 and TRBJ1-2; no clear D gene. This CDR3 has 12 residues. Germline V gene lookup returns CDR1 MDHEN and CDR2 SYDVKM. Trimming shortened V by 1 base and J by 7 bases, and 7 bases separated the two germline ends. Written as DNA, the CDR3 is TGTGCCAGCAGTTTATCGGGATTTGGCTACACCTTC. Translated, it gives CASSLSGFGYTF.

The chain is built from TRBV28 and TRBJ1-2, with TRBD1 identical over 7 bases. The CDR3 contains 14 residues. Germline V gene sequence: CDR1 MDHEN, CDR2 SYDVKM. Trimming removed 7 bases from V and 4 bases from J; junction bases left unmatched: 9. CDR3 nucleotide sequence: TGTGCCAGCACCCCGAGCCGGGACAGCTATGGCTACACCTTC. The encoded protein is CASTPSRDSYGYTF.